Presented here are 30 T cell receptor beta chains from one specimen sequenced in a study of human T cells and chemical hapten exposure. TCRdb re-called the RACE reads through MiXCR, storing one row per CDR3 protein. This sample yields about 380,000 distinct CDR3 sequences, of which around 6% are seen a single time; 4.5% to 6% belongs to the top ten. Time point reported: patch test 2, 6 weeks after DPC sensitization. The treatment here: therapeutic diphenylcyclopropenone sensitization with weekly scalp DPC. The material sequenced was whole blood, taken in connection with sensitization to the hapten diphenylcyclopropenone (DPC). The receptors were sampled from a woman aged 18-35 years with alopecia areata. Some clones in this sample may be carry-over from other donors' samples.

The chain joins TRBV2 to TRBJ1-5; 7 positions agree with TRBD1. The V gene's germline CDR1 is SNHLY and CDR2 FYNNEI. After removal of 6 bases from V and 5 bases from J, the junction contained 7 bases not matched to a gene. CDR3 length: 14 amino acids. This CDR3 is CASSTAGGHQPQHF. The CDR3 region has the DNA TGTGCCAGCAGCACAGCAGGGGGACATCAGCCCCAGCATTTT.

A word on this clonotype: This clone may be a read error of a much larger clone one base away. The J gene is TRBJ2-2, the V gene TRBV5-4; D remains ambiguous. The CDR3 runs 16 residues. Germline-derived CDR1 and CDR2 are SGHNT and YYREEE (reference sequence). CDR3 sequence (DNA): TGTGCCAGCAGCTTTCGCGGCAGAGCGAACGCCGGGGAGCTGTTTTTT. Translating gives CASSFRGRANAGELFF.

The chain links TRBV20-1 to TRBJ2-1; 13 bases are a match to TRBD2. CDR1 is DFQATT and CDR2 is SNEGSKA in the germline V gene (reference sequence). V lost 5 bases to trimming and J lost 6 bases; unmatched junction nucleotides: 7. This CDR3 contains 15 residues. CDR3 in DNA: TGCAGTGCTTCTACCGGGACTAGCGGGACCAATGAGCAGTTCTTC. Its protein product is CSASTGTSGTNEQFF.

At least ten counts were recorded for this clonotype. The genes are TRBV6-5 and TRBJ1-1; 10 bases are shared with TRBD1. The J segment lost 4 bases and the V segment lost 4 bases, leaving 6 bases of the junction unmatched. This CDR3 contains 15 residues. CDR1 and CDR2 (germline): MNHEY, SVGAGI. CDR3 coding DNA: TGTGCCAGCAGTTTCGGACAGGGGGGTATCACTGAAGCTTTCTTT. Translating gives CASSFGQGGITEAFF.

This clonotype was detected a few times. The chain recombines TRBV10-3 with TRBJ1-1, with D possibly being TRBD1 (5 bases). The germline CDR1 and CDR2 sequences are ENHRY and SYGVKD. Trimming left V 10 bases short and J 3 bases short, with 12 bases between. The length of the CDR3 is 12 residues. The CDR3 region has the DNA TGTGCCACTTCATTAGGGGACACTGAAGCTTTCTTT. Translated: CATSLGDTEAFF.

This clonotype has just one count. This may stem from a read error, because a much larger clone lies one nucleotide away. Here the CDR3 omits its conserved ending phenylalanine or tryptophan, so a read error is the likely source. The chain employs TRBV6-5 and TRBJ2-1; TRBD2 aligns across 11 bases. V shed 5 bases, J shed 6 bases, and the junction held 6 bases outside the gene matches. The CDR3 contains 15 residues. CDR1 is MNHEY and CDR2 is SVGAGI in the germline V gene. The CDR3 region has the DNA TGTGCCAGCAGTCCACCCGGGACTAGCGGCAATGAGCAGTTCGTC. Its protein is CASSPPGTSGNEQFV.

This clonotype occurred a few times. The chain has TRBV4-1 and TRBJ2-3, with TRBD2 identical over 8 bases. There are 15 residues in the CDR3. Germline V gene lookup returns CDR1 MGHRA and CDR2 YSYEKL. V shed 6 bases, J shed 5 bases, and the junction held 10 bases outside the gene matches. The CDR3 reads CASRHTGGLIDTQYF. Written as DNA, the CDR3 is TGCGCCAGCAGACACACGGGGGGGCTGATAGATACGCAGTATTTT.

This clonotype was observed at least ten times. This chain connects TRBV6-6 to TRBJ1-2; D possibly corresponds to TRBD1 (5 bases). The CDR3 runs 13 residues. CDR1 and CDR2 from the germline V gene are MNHNY and SVGAGI (reference sequence). The ends were cut back, 6 bases at V and 8 bases at J, with 16 bases in the middle. The CDR3 sequence is CASRNDSLLGYTF. CDR3 bases: TGTGCCAGCAGAAACGACAGCCTATTAGGCTACACCTTC.

This clonotype has only a few counts. The J gene is TRBJ2-3, the V gene TRBV20-1; possible D gene TRBD1, 6 bases. This CDR3 is built from 14 residues. Germline V CDR1 and CDR2: DFQATT, SNEGSKA (reference sequence). Trimming left V 4 bases short and J 2 bases short, with 13 bases between. The CDR3 is CSAIPGQLTDTQYF. The CDR3 coding sequence is TGCAGTGCTATCCCGGGACAACTCACAGATACGCAGTATTTT.

This clonotype showed up many times. This chain joins TRBV12-3 or TRBV12-4 and TRBJ1-5; 8 positions match TRBD1. The CDR3 contains 14 residues. Trimming at V came to 4 bases and at J to 9 bases, leaving 8 bases not matched to a gene. CDR3 loop: CASSSRQGLGPQHF. As DNA, the CDR3 is TGTGCCAGCAGTTCACGACAGGGGTTAGGGCCCCAGCATTTT.

J is TRBJ1-3 and V is TRBV6-5; TRBD1 aligns across 7 bases. There are 15 residues in the CDR3. The germline gives CDR1 MNHEY, CDR2 SVGAGI. V lost 6 bases and J lost 2; bases outside the gene matches: 7. The CDR3 nucleotides read TGTGCCAGCAGCCGACAGGGCACCGCTGGAAACACCATATATTTT. This encodes CASSRQGTAGNTIYF.

This clonotype was seen a handful of times. The chain couples TRBV5-1 to TRBJ2-5; D not resolved. With 6 bases removed from V and 1 base from J, the gap between germline ends came to 16 bases. The germline gives CDR1 SGHRS, CDR2 YFSETQ. The CDR3 is 15 residues long. The CDR3 region is CASTTGEGIQETQYF. For the CDR3, the DNA is TGCGCCAGCACCACCGGCGAAGGGATCCAAGAGACCCAGTACTTC.

V and J are TRBV3-1 and TRBJ1-1; 8 bases are a match to TRBD1. CDR1 and CDR2 (germline): LGHDT, YNNKEL (reference sequence). The CDR3 is made up of 15 amino acids. V dropped 3 bases and J dropped 8; count of bases not matched to a gene: 11. CDR3: CASSHPGQGQEEAFF. The CDR3 bases are TGTGCCAGCAGCCATCCAGGACAGGGTCAAGAGGAAGCTTTCTTT.

This clonotype was counted many times. This chain joins TRBV6-2 or TRBV6-3 and TRBJ2-7; D perhaps matches TRBD2 (6 bases). CDR3 length: 16 amino acids. Germline V gene sequence: CDR1 MNHEY, CDR2 SVGEGT. Trimming stripped 0 bases from V and 3 bases from J, with 15 bases between. DNA of the CDR3: TGTGCCAGCAGTTACTCGATTCTGTGGGAGGACTACGAGCAGTACTTC. Translated: CASSYSILWEDYEQYF.

V is TRBV6-5 and J is TRBJ2-5; D gene uncertain. The CDR3 sequence is 15 residues long. The V end was cut by 0 bases, the J end by 2 bases, with 10 bases between. Germline CDR1 MNHEY, CDR2 SVGAGI. The CDR3, as DNA: TGTGCCAGCAGTTACTCAACACTACCACAAGAGACCCAGTACTTC. This gives the protein CASSYSTLPQETQYF.

The gene calls are TRBV4-1 and TRBJ2-1; D is unresolved. Germline V gene lookup returns CDR1 MGHRA and CDR2 YSYEKL. Trimming took off 0 bases at V and 4 bases at J, with 7 bases between the two ends. This CDR3 spans 14 amino acids. The CDR3 loop reads CASSQDKRYNEQFF. The CDR3 nucleotides are TGCGCCAGCAGCCAAGATAAACGATACAATGAGCAGTTCTTC.

This clonotype was seen ten or more times. The rearrangement uses TRBV11-2 and TRBJ2-3; no firm D call. This CDR3 has 15 amino acids. Germline CDR1 and CDR2: SGHAT and FQNNGV. V lost 0 bases and J lost 4, with 11 bases in between. The CDR3 DNA follows: TGTGCCAGCAGCTTAGATAGGCCCGAGGCAGATACGCAGTATTTT. This translates into CASSLDRPEADTQYF.

This clonotype was counted a few times. CDR3 bases: TGTGCCAGCAGCGTAGGGGGTATTAGTTTCCCGGACGATACGCAGTATTTT. This codes for CASSVGGISFPDDTQYF. This chain joins TRBV9 and TRBJ2-3, with D uncertain. The CDR3 extends over 17 amino acids. Germline V lookup: CDR1 SGDLS, CDR2 YYNGEE. The V and J ends lost 0 bases and 6 bases respectively, with 20 bases between them. Supplemented by reference TRBV9 and TRBJ2-3, the full variable domain reads DSGVTQTPKHLITATGQRVTLRCSPRSGDLSVYWYQQSLDQGLQFLIQYYNGEERAKGNILERFSAQQFPDLHSELNLSSLELGDSALYFCASSVGGISFPDDTQYFGPGTRLTVL.

This chain connects TRBV7-9 to TRBJ1-6, with D tentatively TRBD1 (6 bases). From germline, CDR1 is SEHNR and CDR2 FQNEAQ (reference sequence). This CDR3 contains 13 residues. V lost 6 bases to trimming and J lost 9 bases, with 12 bases between them. CDR3: CASSRTGLSPLHF. CDR3 sequence (DNA): TGTGCCAGCAGTCGAACAGGGCTTTCACCCCTCCACTTT.

This clonotype was found many times. The J gene is TRBJ2-6, the V gene TRBV6-2 or TRBV6-3, with D unclear. Germline values: CDR1 MNHEY, CDR2 SVGEGT. The length of the CDR3 is 14 residues. Trimming took 6 bases from V and 0 from J, leaving 6 bases between them. The CDR3 DNA is TGTGCCAGCAGCTGGTTCTCTGGGGCCAACGTCCTGACTTTC. Translating it yields CASSWFSGANVLTF.

This clonotype was observed many times. The rearrangement joins TRBV7-9 to TRBJ1-6, with TRBD1 matching 10 bases. J was trimmed by 8 bases and V by 7 bases; bases with no gene match: 11. Per germline, CDR1 SEHNR and CDR2 FQNEAQ (reference sequence). The CDR3 loop spans 16 amino acids. The chain's CDR3 is CASNYGAGTGDSPLHF. Written as DNA, the CDR3 is TGTGCCAGCAACTATGGGGCCGGGACAGGGGATTCACCCCTCCACTTT.

A few counts support this clonotype. The V call is TRBV10-3, the J call TRBJ1-1, with 7 bases aligning to TRBD1. The CDR3 loop spans 13 amino acids. The junction had 7 bases not matched to a gene; V was cut back by 10 bases and J by 2 bases. Germline CDR1 and CDR2: ENHRY and SYGVKD. The DNA for the CDR3 is TGTGCCACTACCCGGACAGGAAACACTGAAGCTTTCTTT. Amino acid sequence: CATTRTGNTEAFF.

This clonotype was seen a few times. V and J are TRBV9 and TRBJ2-5, with TRBD2 identical over 8 bases. CDR1 SGDLS and CDR2 YYNGEE come from the germline V gene. The junction had 10 bases not matched to a gene; V was cut back by 4 bases and J by 5 bases. The CDR3 length is 15 residues. DNA for the CDR3: TGTGCCAGCAGCTCCGGACTAGCTTCCCCGGAGACCCAGTACTTC. This translates into CASSSGLASPETQYF.

This clonotype was observed at least ten times. This chain links TRBV20-1 with TRBJ1-5; D remains unclear. Germline CDR1 and CDR2: DFQATT and SNEGSKA (reference sequence). This CDR3 is built from 15 residues. V lost 0 bases, J lost 1 base, and 10 bases lay in between. This chain's CDR3 is CSARDLLGSNQPQHF. The CDR3 DNA reads TGCAGTGCTAGAGATCTACTGGGGAGCAATCAGCCCCAGCATTTT.

The rearrangement links TRBV27 to TRBJ2-7, with TRBD1 matching over 8 bases. Germline V gene sequence: CDR1 MNHEY, CDR2 SMNVEV (reference sequence). The CDR3 runs to 14 residues. With V trimmed by 5 bases and J by 0 bases, 3 bases remained unmatched. The CDR3 coding sequence is TGTGCCAGCAGTGACAGGGGAAGCTCCTACGAGCAGTACTTC. This codes for CASSDRGSSYEQYF.

This clonotype turned up a few times. The rearrangement joins TRBV20-1 to TRBJ1-1; D ambiguous. V was clipped by 1 base and J by 1 base, with 7 bases between them. Germline V gene sequence: CDR1 DFQATT, CDR2 SNEGSKA (reference sequence). CDR3 size: 13 residues. CDR3 in amino acids: CSARGIANTEAFF. The CDR3 bases are TGCAGTGCTAGAGGTATAGCGAACACTGAAGCTTTCTTT.

V is TRBV29-1 and J is TRBJ1-1; a possible D gene is TRBD1 (5 bases). V gave up 4 bases and J gave up 1 base, with 10 bases separating them. This CDR3 contains 13 residues. Germline-derived CDR1 and CDR2 are SQVTM and ANQGSEA. The CDR3 region is CSVAGGPNTEAFF. The CDR3 bases are TGCAGCGTTGCCGGGGGTCCGAACACTGAAGCTTTCTTT.

The V and J genes are TRBV11-3 and TRBJ2-2; the match to TRBD2 covers 11 bases. The germline V gene encodes CDR1 SGHNT and CDR2 YENEEA. The ends lost 5 bases at V and 5 bases at J; junction bases unmatched: 4. The CDR3 loop spans 15 amino acids. The DNA for the CDR3 is TGTGCCAGCAGCCCGCTAGCGGGGGGAACCGGGGAGCTGTTTTTT. Translating gives CASSPLAGGTGELFF.

This clonotype was detected many times. The chain joins TRBV29-1 to TRBJ1-3; no reliable D call. The CDR3 covers 11 residues. Trimming removed 5 bases at V and 0 bases at J, with 2 bases between. Germline CDR1 SQVTM, CDR2 ANQGSEA. CDR3 bases: TGCAGCGTTCTCTCTGGAAACACCATATATTTT. Its translation is CSVLSGNTIYF.

This clonotype was counted between two and nine times. The chain uses TRBV12-3 or TRBV12-4 and TRBJ1-2; no firm D call. The V end was cut by 0 bases, the J end by 0 bases, with 8 bases between. The CDR3 has 15 amino acids. CDR3 sequence (DNA): TGTGCCAGCAGTTTAGCGGCAGCAACTAACTATGGCTACACCTTC. It is translated as CASSLAAATNYGYTF.